These 32 T cell receptor beta chains share one sample of origin, sequenced in a study of graft-versus-host responses after intestinal transplantation (TCRdb year 2021). The receptor library was made with the immunoSEQ multiplex PCR assay. TCRdb's version of the immuneACCESS table is confined to in-frame rearrangements and falls short of the full clone set. An unresolved V gene accounts for under half of the shortfall where checked; the remainder is of unknown origin. This sample gives over 75,000 clones in total; around 88% of them show up just once. The top ten clones comprise 1.4% of the sample. The starting material was PBMCs, obtained 255 days after intestinal transplant. All receptors derive from a human patient who received an intestinal transplant, so some T cells may come from the graft donor.

Only one count was recorded for this clone. The chain carries TRBV27 and TRBJ1-1, with D perhaps TRBD1 (5 bases). CDR1 and CDR2 (germline): MNHEY, SMNVEV (reference sequence). V lost 7 bases and J 0 bases, leaving 6 bases between the germline ends. This CDR3 has 12 amino acids. The DNA of the CDR3 is TGTGCCAGCACAGGGATGAACACTGAAGCTTTCTTT. Residues: CASTGMNTEAFF.

This sequence joins TRBV6-6 and TRBJ1-2, with TRBD1 matching 9 bases. The CDR3 runs to 13 residues. J lost 5 bases, V lost 10 bases, and 8 bases had no gene match. Germline CDR1 and CDR2: MNHNY and SVGAGI (reference sequence). CDR3 protein: CATQDRGEYGYTF. CDR3 coding DNA: TGTGCCACCCAGGACAGGGGAGAATATGGCTACACCTTC.

The V gene is TRBV4-1, the J gene TRBJ1-1; the match to TRBD1 covers 7 bases. Germline loops: CDR1 MGHRA, CDR2 YSYEKL. This CDR3 has 15 amino acids. The trim removed 4 bases at V and 1 base at J, leaving 6 bases unmatched. The CDR3 bases are TGCGCCAGCAGCCCCGGGGACAGAGGGAACACTGAAGCTTTCTTT. Residues: CASSPGDRGNTEAFF.

The CDR3 nucleotides read TGTGCCAGCAGCTTAGTAGGCGCCCACAATGAGCAGTTCTTC. It encodes CASSLVGAHNEQFF. J is TRBJ2-1 and V is TRBV11-2; D unclear. Germline-derived CDR1 and CDR2 are SGHAT and FQNNGV. V lost 1 base to trimming and J lost 5 bases, with 9 bases between them. The length of the CDR3 is 14 residues. Filled out from reference TRBV11-2 and TRBJ2-1, the complete variable domain reads EAGVAQSPRYKIIEKRQSVAFWCNPISGHATLYWYQQILGQGPKLLIQFQNNGVVDDSQLPKDRFSAERLKGVDSTLKIQPAKLEDSAVYLCASSLVGAHNEQFFGPGTRLTVL.

This chain links TRBV30 with TRBJ1-2, with D maybe TRBD1 (5 bases). The CDR3 contains 13 residues. V gave up 2 bases and J gave up 3 bases, with 10 bases separating them. Germline CDR1 is GTSNPN and CDR2 is SVGIG (reference sequence). The CDR3 loop is CAWSKGTYYGYTF. The CDR3 DNA reads as TGTGCCTGGAGTAAGGGGACTTACTATGGCTACACCTTC.

The chain recombines TRBV7-3 with TRBJ1-2; D is unresolved. Germline V gene data show CDR1 as SGHTA and CDR2 as FQGTGA. The V and J ends lost 1 base and 7 bases respectively, with 10 bases between them. CDR3 length: 13 residues. The CDR3 DNA reads TGTGCCAGCAGCTTAAAAGGCGGTTCTGGCTACACCTTC. As protein: CASSLKGGSGYTF.

The rearrangement links TRBV27 to TRBJ1-1; D is possibly TRBD1 (5 bases). The germline CDR1 and CDR2 sequences are MNHEY and SMNVEV (reference sequence). V lost 2 bases and J lost 1, with 8 bases in between. The CDR3 has 14 residues. As DNA, the CDR3 is TGTGCCAGCAGTTTAGCCAGGGCGAACACTGAAGCTTTCTTT. Encoded protein: CASSLARANTEAFF.

The chain recombines TRBV29-1 with TRBJ2-7; D is tentatively TRBD1 or TRBD2 (6 bases each). Germline V gene lookup returns CDR1 SQVTM and CDR2 ANQGSEA. The CDR3 is 14 residues long. V lost 6 bases, J lost 4 bases, and 19 bases lay in between. CDR3 sequence (DNA): TGCAGCGTCGGAGGGCTGGGACAAGAATACGAGCAGTACTTC. This sequence encodes CSVGGLGQEYEQYF.

The gene calls are TRBV19 and TRBJ1-4, with TRBD1 matching over 9 bases. In germline, CDR1 is LNHDA, CDR2 SQIVND (reference sequence). The J segment lost 5 bases and the V segment lost 3 bases, leaving 4 bases of the junction unmatched. This CDR3 has 15 amino acids. The CDR3 here is CASSIPGTGNEKLFF. CDR3 sequence (DNA): TGTGCCAGTAGTATCCCCGGGACAGGGAATGAAAAACTGTTTTTT.

J is TRBJ2-1 and V is TRBV19; D is unresolved. Germline-derived CDR1 and CDR2 are LNHDA and SQIVND (reference sequence). The CDR3 runs 13 residues. V was clipped by 10 bases and J by 5 bases, with 15 bases between them. The CDR3 loop reads CATRRQANNEQFF. The CDR3, as DNA: TGTGCCACCCGGCGGCAGGCTAACAATGAGCAGTTCTTC.

V gene TRBV10-1 combines with J gene TRBJ2-2; possible D gene TRBD2, 5 bases. V shed 4 bases and J shed 5 bases, with 20 bases lying between them. The germline V gene encodes CDR1 WNHNN and CDR2 SYGVQD (reference sequence). The CDR3 is 17 amino acids. For the CDR3, the DNA is TGCGCCAGCAGTGTGGAGGCGTCACCACTTTTGACCGGGGAGCTGTTTTTT. Translation: CASSVEASPLLTGELFF.

This clone was detected only a few times. The chain recombines TRBV6-1 with TRBJ1-5; D perhaps matches TRBD1 (6 bases). The CDR3 is made up of 14 amino acids. Deletions cut 8 bases from V and 7 bases from J, with 18 bases between. The germline gives CDR1 MNHNS, CDR2 SASEGT. The CDR3 sequence is CASAAGGGNQPQHF. The CDR3 nucleotides are TGTGCCAGCGCAGCAGGAGGGGGTAACCAGCCCCAGCATTTT.

The genes are TRBV11-2 and TRBJ2-1; tentatively, D is TRBD2 (5 bases). Trimming removed 5 bases from V and 2 bases from J, with 16 bases in between. The CDR3 is made up of 16 amino acids. Per the germline V gene, CDR1 is SGHAT and CDR2 is FQNNGV. The CDR3 DNA reads as TGTGCCAGCAGCGTTACGCGGAGGAGGACCTACAATGAGCAGTTCTTC. Its translation: CASSVTRRRTYNEQFF.

V gene TRBV11-2 combines with J gene TRBJ2-5; perhaps TRBD2 as D (5 bases). The germline CDR1 and CDR2 sequences are SGHAT and FQNNGV. The CDR3 loop spans 14 amino acids. Deletions cut 7 bases from V and 5 bases from J, with 17 bases between. CDR3 sequence (DNA): TGTGCCAGCAAATCTCGGGGTGCGTACGAGACCCAGTACTTC. Translated: CASKSRGAYETQYF.

V and J are TRBV10-2 and TRBJ1-2, with D uncertain. This CDR3 contains 14 residues. In germline, CDR1 is WSHSY, CDR2 SAAADI. Trimming took 3 bases from V and 0 from J, leaving 8 bases between them. As DNA, the CDR3 is TGCGCCAGCAGTGACCCGAGTACTAACTATGGCTACACCTTC. Its protein is CASSDPSTNYGYTF.

This chain links TRBV9 with TRBJ1-5; 7 nucleotides align to TRBD1. Unmatched junction bases numbered 6, after V lost 3 bases and J lost 3 bases. Germline CDR1 SGDLS, CDR2 YYNGEE. This CDR3 region has 15 residues. As DNA, the CDR3 is TGTGCCAGCAGCGACTCCGGGACAGTCAATCAGCCCCAGCATTTT. Amino acid sequence: CASSDSGTVNQPQHF.

This chain connects TRBV6-6 to TRBJ2-2; possibly TRBD2 for D (6 bases). This CDR3 has 12 amino acids. The germline V gene has CDR1 MNHNY and CDR2 SVGAGI (reference sequence). V lost 7 bases and J 4 bases, leaving 7 bases between the germline ends. The CDR3 DNA follows: TGTGCCAGCATGGAGGGCACCGGGGAGCTGTTTTTT. As protein: CASMEGTGELFF.

CDR3 bases: TGTGCCACTAAAGATGGGGTAGATAGACCCCAGCATTTT. This codes for CATKDGVDRPQHF. The gene calls are TRBV6-1 and TRBJ1-5; D uncertain. The length of the CDR3 is 13 residues. In germline, CDR1 is MNHNS, CDR2 SASEGT. With 10 bases removed from V and 10 bases from J, the gap between germline ends came to 20 bases.

The V and J genes are TRBV7-9 and TRBJ2-7, with D possibly TRBD2 on 6 matching bases. Per germline, CDR1 SEHNR and CDR2 FQNEAQ (reference sequence). This CDR3 comprises 14 residues. V was trimmed by 3 bases and J by 3 bases, leaving 12 bases between them. In DNA, the CDR3 is TGTGCCAGCAGCTTGTCCCAGGGAGGCTACGAGCAGTACTTC. Encoded protein: CASSLSQGGYEQYF.

The rearrangement uses TRBV4-2 and TRBJ2-2; D is uncertain. V lost 0 bases, J lost 0 bases, and 11 bases lay in between. The CDR3 is 17 residues long. Germline loops: CDR1 LGHNA, CDR2 YNFKEQ. CDR3 sequence reads: CASSQDRTASNTGELFF. The CDR3 DNA reads as TGTGCCAGCAGCCAAGATCGTACAGCCTCGAACACCGGGGAGCTGTTTTTT.

V usage is TRBV2 and J usage is TRBJ1-4, with a weak D call TRBD1 (6 bases). Germline lookup yields CDR1 SNHLY and CDR2 FYNNEI. V was trimmed by 3 bases and J by 11 bases, leaving 22 bases between them. CDR3 length equals 16 residues. The CDR3 is CASSDVVGTRTRKLFF. CDR3 coding DNA: TGTGCCAGCAGTGACGTGGTAGGGACACGGACCAGGAAACTGTTTTTT.

The chain carries TRBV28 and TRBJ2-5; D is uncertain. V shed 7 bases and J shed 2 bases, with 11 bases lying between them. The CDR3 has 13 amino acids. Germline V lookup: CDR1 MDHEN, CDR2 SYDVKM. Written as DNA, the CDR3 is TGTGCCAGCACTCCGGGTGGGCAAGAGACCCAGTACTTC. Its protein is CASTPGGQETQYF. The full variable domain, with the rest looked up from reference TRBV28 and TRBJ2-5, is DVKVTQSSRYLVKRTGEKVFLECVQDMDHENMFWYRQDPGLGLRLIYFSYDVKMKEKGDIPEGYSVSREKKERFSLILESASTNQTSMYLCASTPGGQETQYFGPGTRLLVL.

The chain is built from TRBV29-1 and TRBJ2-7, with 7 bases aligning to TRBD1. This CDR3 is 17 amino acids long. Germline V gives CDR1 SQVTM, CDR2 ANQGSEA. With V trimmed by 0 bases and J by 6 bases, 17 bases remained unmatched. In DNA, the CDR3 is TGCAGCGTTGAAGATCTGGAATCCTCCGGGACAGTTGGCGAGCAGTACTTC. This gives the protein CSVEDLESSGTVGEQYF.

CDR3: CASSSPGGAPDTQYF. The CDR3 bases are TGTGCCAGCAGTTCGCCCGGGGGGGCCCCAGATACGCAGTATTTT. V gene TRBV28 combines with J gene TRBJ2-3, with 8 bases that match TRBD2. Germline V gene lookup returns CDR1 MDHEN and CDR2 SYDVKM. J lost 4 bases, V lost 4 bases, and 7 bases had no gene match. This CDR3 region has 15 residues.

This chain connects TRBV4-2 to TRBJ2-6, with D maybe TRBD2 (6 bases). The CDR3 consists of 16 residues. Trimming removed 0 bases from V and 2 bases from J, with 8 bases in between. Germline CDR1 reads LGHNA; CDR2 reads YNFKEQ. CDR3 in DNA: TGTGCCAGCAGCCAAGAGGGCGGGACTGGGGCCAACGTCCTGACTTTC. Translation: CASSQEGGTGANVLTF.

CDR3 residues: CASSTGSSYNEQFF. Written as DNA, the CDR3 is TGTGCCAGCAGCACAGGGAGCTCCTACAATGAGCAGTTCTTC. The rearrangement uses TRBV9 and TRBJ2-1, with D perhaps matching TRBD1 (6 bases). The CDR3 has 14 residues. Germline V gene data show CDR1 as SGDLS and CDR2 as YYNGEE. V lost 4 bases, J lost 0 bases, and 8 bases lay in between.

The gene calls are TRBV12-5 and TRBJ2-1; D possibly matches TRBD1 or TRBD2 (6 bases each). CDR1 and CDR2 from the germline V gene are LGHNT and FRNRAP. The CDR3 length is 13 residues. V was trimmed by 3 bases and J by 5 bases, leaving 8 bases between them. The chain's CDR3 is CASGFGGHNEQFF. The CDR3 coding sequence is TGTGCTAGTGGTTTTGGGGGGCACAATGAGCAGTTCTTC. The whole variable domain, remainder taken from reference TRBV12-5 and TRBJ2-1, is DARVTQTPRHKVTEMGQEVTMRCQPILGHNTVFWYRQTMMQGLELLAYFRNRAPLDDSGMPKDRFSAEMPDATLATLKIQPSEPRDSAVYFCASGFGGHNEQFFGPGTRLTVL.

V usage is TRBV14 and J usage is TRBJ2-1; D is undetermined. Germline CDR1 is SGHDN and CDR2 is FVKESK. V lost 4 bases and J lost 6, with 13 bases in between. The CDR3 has 14 residues. The CDR3 nucleotides read TGTGCCAGCAGCCCCTCCCTGGTGGGCAATGAGCAGTTCTTC. It translates to CASSPSLVGNEQFF.

The chain joins TRBV7-2 to TRBJ2-7; 8 bases line up with TRBD2. V lost 6 bases and J lost 4; bases outside the gene matches: 11. This CDR3 has 15 amino acids. CDR1 and CDR2 from the germline V gene are SGHTA and FQGNSA. The CDR3 loop reads CASRAGGASGYEQYF. CDR3 nucleotides: TGTGCCAGCAGGGCCGGGGGGGCTAGCGGTTACGAGCAGTACTTC.

This chain joins TRBV5-5 and TRBJ2-2; 9 nucleotides agree with TRBD1. CDR1 and CDR2 from the germline V gene are SGHKS and YYEKEE (reference sequence). There are 15 residues in the CDR3. V dropped 4 bases and J dropped 4; count of bases not matched to a gene: 5. As DNA, the CDR3 is TGTGCCAGCAGCGCCGGGACAGGGACCACCGGGGAGCTGTTTTTT. This translates into CASSAGTGTTGELFF.

This clone was picked up one time. The rearrangement links TRBV19 to TRBJ1-5; D not resolved. The CDR3 spans 14 residues. The germline gives CDR1 LNHDA, CDR2 SQIVND (reference sequence). V was clipped by 5 bases and J by 0 bases, with 8 bases between them. The CDR3, as DNA: TGTGCCAGTAGTTGGTGGTATAGCAATCAGCCCCAGCATTTT. This sequence encodes CASSWWYSNQPQHF. The full variable domain, its missing parts supplied by reference TRBV19 and TRBJ1-5, is DGGITQSPKYLFRKEGQNVTLSCEQNLNHDAMYWYRQDPGQGLRLIYYSQIVNDFQKGDIAEGYSVSREKKESFPLTVTSAQKNPTAFYLCASSWWYSNQPQHFGDGTRLSIL.

This rearrangement joins TRBV7-9 to TRBJ2-7; 8 nucleotides line up with TRBD2. Unmatched junction bases numbered 21, after V lost 5 bases and J lost 3 bases. The CDR3 loop spans 19 amino acids. Germline V lookup: CDR1 SEHNR, CDR2 FQNEAQ (reference sequence). The CDR3 sequence is CASSAAVVRRERENYEQYF. DNA of the CDR3: TGTGCCAGCAGCGCCGCGGTCGTTAGGAGGGAGCGGGAGAACTACGAGCAGTACTTC.